This T cell receptor beta chain stems from a study of blood T cell repertoires in COVID-19. In the study overall: Some COVID-19 samples were acute and others convalescent; all came from the United States, Italy and Spain.

The V gene lost 0 bases and the J gene lost 9 bases, with 9 bases spanning the gap. The CDR3 length is 13 residues. The germline gives CDR1 MNHNY, CDR2 SVGAGI (reference sequence). Profiled with immunoSEQ multiplex PCR; TCRdb holds only in-frame clones, not every one. The data contain some 290,000 clones, 85% to 90% of them singletons. The origin of this receptor is a young woman with COVID-19, enrolled during active disease. This chain links TRBV6-6 with TRBJ2-1, with D possibly matching TRBD2 (6 bases). The material sequenced was peripheral blood. The DNA for the CDR3 is TGTGCCAGCAGTTACTCGGGGGAGGCTGAGCAGTTCTTC. As protein: CASSYSGEAEQFF.